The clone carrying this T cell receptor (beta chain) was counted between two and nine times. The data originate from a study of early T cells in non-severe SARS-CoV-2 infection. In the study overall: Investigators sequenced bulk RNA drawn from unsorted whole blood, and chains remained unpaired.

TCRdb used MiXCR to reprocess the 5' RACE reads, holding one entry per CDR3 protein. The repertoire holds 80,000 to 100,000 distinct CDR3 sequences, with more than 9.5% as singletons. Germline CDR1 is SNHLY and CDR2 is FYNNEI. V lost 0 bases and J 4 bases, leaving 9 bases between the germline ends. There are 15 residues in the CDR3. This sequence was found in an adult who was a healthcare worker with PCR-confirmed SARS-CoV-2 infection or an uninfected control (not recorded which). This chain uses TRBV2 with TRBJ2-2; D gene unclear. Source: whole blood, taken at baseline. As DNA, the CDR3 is TGTGCCAGCAGTGAAGCCCTTCGAGTCACCGGGGAGCTGTTTTTT. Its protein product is CASSEALRVTGELFF.